This TCR beta chain was identified in a study of blood T cell repertoires in COVID-19. CDR3 length: 16 residues. V shed 3 bases and J 3 bases; nucleotides not matched to a gene: 9. Germline V gene data show CDR1 as SEHNR and CDR2 as FQNEAQ (reference sequence). Across 24 US areas, participants ranged in age from about 18 to 89 years. Researchers sorted participants into cohorts using their self-reported clinical history. Sequencing was performed with immunoSEQ multiplex PCR; in TCRdb, only in-frame clones are kept and a portion is missing. In the table there are hundreds of thousands of clones, 70% to 85% of which are singletons.

This sequence originates from an older woman who had recovered from COVID-19. The sequencing sample was made of PBMCs or T cells enriched from blood (not recorded which). The genes are TRBV7-9 and TRBJ2-7, with 9 bases lining up with TRBD2. The CDR3 is CASSFPLSGSFYEQYF. The CDR3 DNA is TGTGCCAGCAGCTTCCCCCTTAGCGGGAGTTTCTACGAGCAGTACTTC.